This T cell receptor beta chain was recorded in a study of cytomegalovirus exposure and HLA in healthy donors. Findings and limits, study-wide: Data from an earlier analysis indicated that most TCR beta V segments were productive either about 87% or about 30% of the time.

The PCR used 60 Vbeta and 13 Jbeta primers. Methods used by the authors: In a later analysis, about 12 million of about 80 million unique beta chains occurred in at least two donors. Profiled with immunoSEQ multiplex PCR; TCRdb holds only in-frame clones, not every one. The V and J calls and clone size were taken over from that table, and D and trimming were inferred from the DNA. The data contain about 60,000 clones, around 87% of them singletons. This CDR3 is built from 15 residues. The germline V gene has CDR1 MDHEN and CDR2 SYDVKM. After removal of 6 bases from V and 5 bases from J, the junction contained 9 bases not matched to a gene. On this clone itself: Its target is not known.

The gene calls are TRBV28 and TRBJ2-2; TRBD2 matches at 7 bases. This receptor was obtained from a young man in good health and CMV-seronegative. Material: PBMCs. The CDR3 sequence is CASSMTTGGTGELFF. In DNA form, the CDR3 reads TGTGCCAGCAGCATGACGACGGGGGGAACCGGGGAGCTGTTTTTT.